This entry concerns a single T cell receptor beta chain. Its antigen remains undetermined. Base qualities are not recorded, but no much larger clone differs from it by a single base. Between the V and J ends, shortened by 1 base and 9 bases respectively, the junction contains 9 bases. The germline V gene gives CDR1 as SGHVS and CDR2 as FQNEAQ. There are 12 amino acids in the CDR3, from cysteine to phenylalanine inclusive. The retained sequence is limited to the CDR3, 36 bases, with the frame set at the first base. The data were obtained in a study of OX40 agonist ivuxolimab in advanced cancers. About the study as a whole: Ivuxolimab, which targeted the costimulatory receptor OX40 (CD134), was an agonistic, fully human IgG2 monoclonal antibody. Partial responses occurred in three dose-escalation patients, of whom one had hepatocellular carcinoma and two had cutaneous melanoma. Patients were allowed to have had prior anti-PD-1, anti-PD-L1 or anti-CTLA-4 therapy, and 30% to 40% of the dose-escalation patients had been treated with checkpoint inhibitors. A male proportion of roughly 80% and a mean age of 60 years, ranging from 23 to 79, were recorded for the dose-escalation cohort. The point of sequencing TCRbeta in the periphery was to test whether ivuxolimab changed TCR sequence diversity and drove clonal T-cell expansion. Among the 52 dose-escalation patients, around 19 had hepatocellular carcinoma, roughly 15 melanoma, 9 renal cell carcinoma and 9 head and neck cancer. Intravenous ivuxolimab was administered to patients every 2 weeks at six dose levels: 0.01, 0.1, 0.3, 1.5, 3 and 10 mg/kg. The monotherapy dose-escalation portion (N of about 49 patients) of the phase I ivuxolimab trial is reported in the paper.

Patients with a history of autoimmune disease or receiving systemic immunosuppression were excluded from the trial. Peripheral blood for TCR sequencing was collected from all dose cohorts at baseline, on cycle 4 day 1, and on cycle 7 day 1. Samples were obtained from an open-label, multicenter, first-in-human phase I dose-escalation trial of ivuxolimab. The trial enrolled adults with locally advanced or metastatic head and neck squamous cell, hepatocellular, melanoma or renal cell carcinoma. Before TCR sequencing, CD4+ T cells and CD8+ T cells from peripheral blood were sorted into separate populations. To sequence the TCRbeta CDR3 region, genomic DNA was isolated from the sorted cells. TCRbeta CDR3 regions were sequenced using the immunoSEQ Assay. TCRdb took this table from immuneACCESS and kept in-frame rearrangements with V and J called. Such tables lack part of the clones; where checked against another copy, unresolved V genes explain under half of the gap, and the rest is unexplained. A total of 35,000 to 45,000 clones appear in this sample, approximately 80% of them only once. Together, the top ten hold under 15% of the sample.

Findings and caveats that apply to the study as a whole: After ivuxolimab, expanded clones were on average more numerous among CD8+ T cells than among CD4+ T cells. Clonal expansion of both CD4+ and CD8+ blood T cells was observed from baseline to week 6 at doses 0.1 to 3.0 mg/kg. Which antigens the clonally expanded peripheral T cells were specific for was not determined. In the 0.1-3.0 mg/kg groups, partial responders had among the lowest normalized peripheral clonal expansion, particularly in CD8+ T cells. Low levels of normalized T-cell clonal expansion were also seen in some nonresponding patients.

Recombination joined TRBV7-8 with TRBJ1-1; no D gene can be assigned with confidence. This TCR was sampled from an adult with an advanced solid tumor such as melanoma, head and neck, liver or kidney cancer. Sequencing used CD4+ or CD8+ T cells sorted from blood, obtained in a trial of the OX40 agonist ivuxolimab. This receptor has the CDR3 CASSLVKPQAFF. The nucleotide sequence is TGTGCCAGCAGCTTAGTAAAACCCCAAGCTTTCTTT. Reference TRBV7-8 and TRBJ1-1 proteins supply the regions before and after the CDR3; the full variable domain is: GAGVSQSPRYKVAKRGQDVALRCDPISGHVSLFWYQQALGQGPEFLTYFQNEAQLDKSGLPSDRFFAERPEGSVSTLKIQRTQQEDSAVYLCASSLVKPQAFFGQGTRLTVV.